The present T cell receptor (beta chain) was sequenced within a study of CD8+ T cells in alopecia areata. Study-level information: Graft recipients were roughly 6-11-week-old female C3H/HeJ mice, and donor skin originated from roughly 6-12-month-old C3H/HeJ mice with spontaneous alopecia. Findings of the study overall: Scalp samples also yield sequences of resident alphabeta T cells from normal skin.

The V gene's germline CDR1 is NSQYPW and CDR2 LRSPGD (reference sequence). The CDR3 contains 16 residues. The trim removed 4 bases at V and 0 bases at J, leaving 6 bases unmatched. CD4, CD8alpha, NKG2D, NKG2ACE and other markers were used to sort pooled cutaneous lymph node cells. RNA extraction was followed by reverse transcription into cDNA, which acted as the sequencing template. The protocol was immunoSEQ multiplex PCR, while the TCRdb copy is restricted to in-frame clones and leaves out a portion. The sample holds roughly 260,000 clones, and no clone turns up only once. This clone was counted a few times. Its antigen is still unknown. Here the gene names and germline are mouse. The CDR3 end lies 4 residues beyond the end of the read and is filled in from the germline J gene.

V usage is TRBV1 and J usage is TRBJ1-2, with TRBD1 matching over 9 bases. What was sequenced was CD4+ T cells sorted from a lymph node. This clonotype originated in a C3H/HeJ mouse with alopecia areata. For the strain, the MHC haplotype given is H2-k. The CDR3 loop reads CTCSGDRDNANSDYTF. The part of the CDR3 DNA that was read is TGCACCTGCAGTGGGGACAGGGACAATGCAAACTCC. The full variable domain, with the rest looked up from reference TRBV1 and TRBJ1-2, is VTLLEQNPRWRLVPRGQAVNLRCILKNSQYPWMSWYQQDLQKQLQWLFTLRSPGDKEVKSLPGADYLATRVTDTELRLQVANMSQGRTLYCTCSGDRDNANSDYTFGSGTRLLVI.